This T cell receptor (beta chain) was profiled in a study of control samples from healthy donors and cancer patients. Germline V gene lookup returns CDR1 MNHEY and CDR2 SVGAGI. CDR3 length equals 14 residues. V was shortened by 6 bases and J by 0 bases, with 11 bases between the two germline ends. The table came from immunoSEQ multiplex PCR; TCRdb's copy has only in-frame clones and leaves some out. Of tens of thousands of clones listed, about 85% were seen once; the top ten hold around 15%. V is TRBV6-5 and J is TRBJ1-1; D ambiguous. The material sequenced was PBMCs. The source is a man aged 60 to 69 with head and neck cancer. DNA of the CDR3: TGTGCCAGCAGGGTGACATATGTGAACACTGAAGCTTTCTTT. Its translation: CASRVTYVNTEAFF.